This TCR beta chain was recorded in a study of Ad26.COV2.S vaccination and SARS-CoV-2 variants. Study context: Among those in the COV1001 Ad26.COV2.S trial arm was the donor.

Here immunoSEQ multiplex PCR was the method, and the copy in TCRdb shows in-frame clones only, minus some. The table lists about 350,000 clones, 80% to 90% of them singletons. Indicated treatment: around 19 received Ad26.COV2.S at low or high dose, single or two shots; about 5 received placebo; per-sample allocation not given. Samples were taken on day 63 after the first vaccine or placebo injection. V dropped 4 bases and J dropped 5 bases, with 14 bases sitting between them. This CDR3 is built from 14 residues. Germline loops: CDR1 PRHDT, CDR2 FYEKMQ (reference sequence). The chain joins TRBV13 to TRBJ1-1, with D possibly being TRBD1 (6 bases). Sequencing used peripheral blood, obtained in a trial of Ad26.COV2.S vaccine versus placebo. The TCR was taken from a person aged 18-60 years who received the Ad26.COV2.S COVID-19 vaccine or a placebo. The CDR3 loop reads CASSSTGRGTEAFF. As DNA, the CDR3 is TGTGCCAGCAGCTCAACAGGGAGAGGGACTGAAGCTTTCTTT.